The 15 T cell receptor beta chains reported below all come from one sample, sequenced in a study of blood T cell repertoires in COVID-19. Here immunoSEQ multiplex PCR was the method, and the copy in TCRdb shows in-frame clones only, minus some. The table shows about 240,000 clones, with over 70% occurring only once. Sequenced sample: peripheral blood. The origin of the receptors is a woman of 80 years or more with acute or convalescent COVID-19.

The CDR3 protein is CASSGQGVNEQYF. The DNA for the CDR3 is TGCGCCAGCAGTGGACAGGGGGTGAACGAGCAGTACTTC. The chain joins TRBV5-1 to TRBJ2-7, with 10 bases that match TRBD1. Germline V gene sequence: CDR1 SGHRS, CDR2 YFSETQ. The V and J ends lost 5 bases and 5 bases, in that order; junction bases with no gene match: 4. This CDR3 has 13 amino acids.

The J gene is TRBJ1-4, the V gene TRBV18; D ambiguous. Trimming removed 3 bases at V and 3 bases at J, with 5 bases between. Germline values: CDR1 KGHSH, CDR2 LQKENI. CDR3 length equals 13 residues. The CDR3 reads CASSPDSNEKLFF. The CDR3 region has the DNA TGTGCCAGCTCACCGGACTCTAATGAAAAACTGTTTTTT.

On this clone: Different DNA sequences within this sample yield the same CDR3. The CDR3 here is CASSEDSYGYTF. The DNA for the CDR3 is TGTGCCAGCAGTGAAGATAGCTATGGCTACACCTTC. The J gene is TRBJ1-2, the V gene TRBV2; unclear D gene. CDR3 length: 12 residues. V was clipped by 1 base and J by 4 bases, with 4 bases between them. Germline V gene sequence: CDR1 SNHLY, CDR2 FYNNEI.

There are a few counts of this clone. The chain combines TRBV19 with TRBJ1-5; TRBD1 matches at 8 bases. V trimming: 5 bases; J trimming: 5 bases; junction bases outside the gene matches: 5. Germline lookup yields CDR1 LNHDA and CDR2 SQIVND (reference sequence). The CDR3 runs to 14 residues. The CDR3 loop is CASSRAGQDQPQHF. The CDR3 DNA reads TGTGCCAGTAGTCGGGCGGGACAGGATCAGCCCCAGCATTTT.

CDR3 DNA sequence: TGTGCCAGCTCCGGGGGGATCTACGAGCAGTACTTC. Protein sequence: CASSGGIYEQYF. The chain links TRBV6-5 to TRBJ2-7, with 7 positions matching TRBD2. The CDR3 has 12 residues. Germline V lookup: CDR1 MNHEY, CDR2 SVGAGI. Trimming cost V 8 bases and J 3 bases; bases outside gene matches: 4.

This rearrangement joins TRBV6-6 to TRBJ1-5, with TRBD1 matching 8 bases. This CDR3 is built from 14 residues. After removal of 8 bases from V and 1 base from J, the junction contained 4 bases not matched to a gene. Germline CDR1 MNHNY, CDR2 SVGAGI (reference sequence). CDR3 in amino acids: CASQGAASNQPQHF. The DNA of the CDR3 is TGTGCCAGCCAGGGGGCGGCGAGCAATCAGCCCCAGCATTTT.

This chain uses TRBV29-1 with TRBJ1-2; the D gene is possibly TRBD1 (6 bases). In germline, CDR1 is SQVTM, CDR2 ANQGSEA. Between the trimmed V and J ends, which lost 4 bases and 0 bases, there was a span of 18 bases. The CDR3 runs 16 residues. CDR3 sequence: CSVVWGGPNPNYGYTF. CDR3 bases: TGCAGCGTTGTATGGGGGGGCCCAAACCCTAACTATGGCTACACCTTC. Variable domain in full (rest from reference TRBV29-1 and TRBJ1-2): SAVISQKPSRDICQRGTSLTIQCQVDSQVTMMFWYRQQPGQSLTLIATANQGSEATYESGFVIDKFPISRPNLTFSTLTVSNMSPEDSSIYLCSVVWGGPNPNYGYTFGSGTRLTVV.

The chain joins TRBV13 to TRBJ2-1; tentative D call: TRBD1 (6 bases). Germline CDR1 PRHDT, CDR2 FYEKMQ (reference sequence). V was trimmed by 6 bases and J by 6 bases, leaving 18 bases between them. The length of the CDR3 is 15 residues. CDR3 bases: TGTGCCAGCAGGACTACAAGGGGGATGGGCAATGAGCAGTTCTTC. Residues: CASRTTRGMGNEQFF.

The chain is built from TRBV4-3 and TRBJ2-2, with D hard to call. Trimming pared 1 base from V and 1 base from J, leaving 4 bases between. The CDR3 sequence is 14 residues long. The germline gives CDR1 LGHNA, CDR2 YSLEER. The CDR3 nucleotides are TGCGCCAGCAGCCAAGTCCAGAACACCGGGGAGCTGTTTTTT. This translates into CASSQVQNTGELFF.

The CDR3 DNA reads as TGTGCCAGTAGTACCGGGACACTTGGTGAAAAACTGTTTTTT. This sequence encodes CASSTGTLGEKLFF. The chain joins TRBV19 to TRBJ1-4, with D perhaps matching TRBD1 (6 bases). The CDR3 extends over 14 amino acids. V gave up 4 bases and J gave up 7 bases, with 13 bases separating them. Per the germline V gene, CDR1 is LNHDA and CDR2 is SQIVND (reference sequence).

A remark on this clone: Other DNA sequences within the sample encode an identical CDR3. The rearrangement joins TRBV2 to TRBJ1-5; D possibly corresponds to TRBD1 (5 bases). This CDR3 spans 12 amino acids. Germline V lookup: CDR1 SNHLY, CDR2 FYNNEI. V was pared by 5 bases and J by 4 bases, with 6 bases between. Here the CDR3 DNA reads TGTGCCAGCAGTCCAGGGAATCAGCCCCAGCATTTT. As protein: CASSPGNQPQHF.

The chain has TRBV7-9 and TRBJ1-5, with 10 bases lining up with TRBD1. The junction had 6 bases not matched to a gene; V was cut back by 3 bases and J by 7 bases. Germline lookup yields CDR1 SEHNR and CDR2 FQNEAQ (reference sequence). The CDR3 is 15 residues long. The CDR3 spells CASSLTGGAEQPQHF. In DNA form, the CDR3 reads TGTGCCAGCAGCTTGACAGGGGGCGCGGAGCAGCCCCAGCATTTT. The full variable domain, rest sourced from reference TRBV7-9 and TRBJ1-5, is DTGVSQNPRHKITKRGQNVTFRCDPISEHNRLYWYRQTLGQGPEFLTYFQNEAQLEKSRLLSDRFSAERPKGSFSTLEIQRTEQGDSAMYLCASSLTGGAEQPQHFGDGTRLSIL.

The chain has TRBV5-1 and TRBJ2-5, with TRBD2 matching 11 bases. This CDR3 is 19 amino acids long. V shed 0 bases, J shed 1 base, and the junction held 11 bases outside the gene matches. CDR1 SGHRS and CDR2 YFSETQ come from the germline V gene. The CDR3 protein is CASSLARLAGGPLQETQYF. The CDR3 nucleotides are TGCGCCAGCAGCTTGGCTCGCCTAGCGGGAGGACCCCTCCAAGAGACCCAGTACTTC.

The chain is built from TRBV29-1 and TRBJ2-5, with 7 bases aligning to TRBD1. The CDR3 covers 13 residues. Unmatched junction bases numbered 6, after V lost 3 bases and J lost 5 bases. Germline values: CDR1 SQVTM, CDR2 ANQGSEA. The CDR3 protein is CSVDLTGPETQYF. The DNA for the CDR3 is TGCAGCGTTGACCTGACAGGGCCGGAGACCCAGTACTTC.

The gene calls are TRBV9 and TRBJ2-5, with 8 positions matching TRBD1. Germline V gene sequence: CDR1 SGDLS, CDR2 YYNGEE. This CDR3 spans 14 amino acids. Trimming cost V 7 bases and J 5 bases; bases outside gene matches: 10. The CDR3 DNA follows: TGTGCCAGCGGACCGCAGGGGGCCAAGGAGACCCAGTACTTC. It translates to CASGPQGAKETQYF.